This T cell receptor beta chain was sequenced during a study of shared clonotypes between healthy human individuals. The assay ran at deep level. Here immunoSEQ multiplex PCR was the method, and the copy in TCRdb shows in-frame clones only, minus some. The sample carries about 680,000 clones, approximately 90% recorded once. Study findings and constraints: Estimated richness values were generally larger in naive subsets than in memory subsets.

This clone has a single count. Its antigen is unidentified. CD45RO-negative, CCR7-positively selected cells formed the naive CD8 fraction, excluding terminally differentiated effector memory CD45RA+ cells. The receptor's source is a man under 40 in good health. The material sequenced was naive CD8+ T cells sorted from blood.

CDR3 region: CASSPPGWRETQYF. CDR3 sequence (DNA): TGTGCCAGCAGCCCACCGGGTTGGCGAGAGACCCAGTACTTC. This chain uses TRBV7-2 with TRBJ2-5, with D unresolved. The CDR3 extends over 14 amino acids. The V end lost 5 bases, the J end lost 4 bases, and 14 bases lay between the germline ends. The germline CDR1 and CDR2 sequences are SGHTA and FQGNSA.